What follows are 28 T cell receptor beta chains derived from one specimen sequenced in a study of T cells after yellow fever vaccination (dated by TCRdb to about 2019). Receptor libraries were prepared by 5' RACE. These reads were obtained on an Illumina NovaSeq 6000. TCRdb reanalyzed the raw reads on its own, using fastp at Q25 for trimming and MiXCR for clone calling, and kept in-frame beta chains. Merged by CDR3 protein, the rows form single entries marked with the most common genes and DNA. This sample is represented by 400,000 or so distinct CDR3 sequences; roughly 20% of them were singletons. 15% to 20% of the sample rests with the top ten. Taken with the paper, the label for treatment or condition translates to: live attenuated yellow fever vaccine strain. The input for sequencing was PBMCs, taken before the yellow fever booster vaccination. These receptor sequences come from a man younger than 30 who received the YFV17D yellow fever vaccine.

This chain links TRBV5-1 with TRBJ2-1; 15 bases match TRBD2. Germline lookup yields CDR1 SGHRS and CDR2 YFSETQ. V was pared by 3 bases and J by 11 bases, with 6 bases of the junction left unmatched. This CDR3 is 15 amino acids long. CDR3 coding DNA: TGCGCCAGCAGCTGGACTAGCGGGGGGGACCTAAAGCAGTTCTTC. Translating it yields CASSWTSGGDLKQFF.

V usage is TRBV7-2 and J usage is TRBJ1-1, with D possibly TRBD1 on 6 matching bases. CDR3 length: 18 amino acids. The germline V and J ends were trimmed by 2 bases and 3 bases, with 22 bases remaining between them. From germline, CDR1 is SGHTA and CDR2 FQGNSA. DNA of the CDR3: TGTGCCAGCAGCTTAAGGGGGGGTTGGCGCGAAGGCCACACTGAAGCTTTCTTT. Protein: CASSLRGGWREGHTEAFF.

This clonotype was seen only a few times. This CDR3 is CSARQGLRAEAFF. The CDR3, as DNA: TGCAGTGCTCGACAGGGACTCAGGGCTGAAGCTTTCTTT. The chain has TRBV20-1 and TRBJ1-1; 7 bases are shared with TRBD1. Germline-derived CDR1 and CDR2 are DFQATT and SNEGSKA (reference sequence). This CDR3 is built from 13 residues. Germline trimming cut 5 bases from V and 6 bases from J; bases unmatched to any gene: 9.

This clonotype appeared many times. The genes are TRBV7-2 and TRBJ1-5, with 7 nucleotides matching TRBD1. J lost 4 bases, V lost 0 bases, and 12 bases had no gene match. Per germline, CDR1 SGHTA and CDR2 FQGNSA. The CDR3 is made up of 18 amino acids. The CDR3 loop reads CASSLAGGAARGNQPQHF. Here the CDR3 DNA reads TGTGCCAGCAGCTTAGCTGGGGGGGCTGCCAGGGGGAATCAGCCCCAGCATTTT.

The genes are TRBV5-1 and TRBJ2-7; 8 bases map to TRBD1. This CDR3 has 16 amino acids. V lost 1 base and J lost 0; bases outside the gene matches: 6. The germline V gene has CDR1 SGHRS and CDR2 YFSETQ. The CDR3 bases are TGCGCCAGCAGCTTGACCGGCAGGGGGCTCTCCTACGAGCAGTACTTC. This gives the protein CASSLTGRGLSYEQYF. The variable domain in full, completed from reference TRBV5-1 and TRBJ2-7, reads KAGVTQTPRYLIKTRGQQVTLSCSPISGHRSVSWYQQTPGQGLQFLFEYFSETQRNKGNFPGRFSGRQFSNSRSEMNVSTLELGDSALYLCASSLTGRGLSYEQYFGPGTRLTVT.

This clonotype was observed a handful of times. The chain employs TRBV9 and TRBJ2-1; TRBD1 is a possible D gene (5 bases). The length of the CDR3 is 17 residues. Germline loops: CDR1 SGDLS, CDR2 YYNGEE. V lost 0 bases and J 0 bases, leaving 13 bases between the germline ends. The CDR3 nucleotides read TGTGCCAGCAGCGTAGTAGGGGCTCCGGCCTCCTACAATGAGCAGTTCTTC. Translating it yields CASSVVGAPASYNEQFF.

Many counts were recorded for this clonotype. This sequence joins TRBV5-1 and TRBJ2-1; 10 positions match TRBD2. Germline CDR1 and CDR2: SGHRS and YFSETQ. The CDR3 sequence is 14 residues long. Trimming at V came to 2 bases and at J to 6 bases, leaving 2 bases not matched to a gene. CDR3 region: CASSLERGGNEQFF. The CDR3 nucleotides are TGCGCCAGCAGCTTAGAGCGGGGGGGCAATGAGCAGTTCTTC.

The rearrangement joins TRBV5-1 to TRBJ1-1; D gene unclear. Trimming stripped 0 bases from V and 0 bases from J, with 9 bases between. The CDR3 consists of 15 residues. Germline CDR1 reads SGHRS; CDR2 reads YFSETQ. CDR3 in DNA: TGCGCCAGCAGCTTGGCCATTGGGGTGAACACTGAAGCTTTCTTT. Its translation: CASSLAIGVNTEAFF.

The V gene is TRBV5-1, the J gene TRBJ2-7; TRBD2 is a possible D gene (5 bases). CDR1 SGHRS and CDR2 YFSETQ come from the germline V gene. The CDR3 totals 14 residues. Trimming took 2 bases from V and 1 from J, leaving 10 bases between them. The CDR3 DNA is TGCGCCAGCAGCTTTAATCCGGGGTCCTACGAGCAGTACGTC. Encoded protein: CASSFNPGSYEQYV.

This rearrangement joins TRBV27 to TRBJ2-2, with D unresolved. This CDR3 comprises 14 residues. The germline V gene has CDR1 MNHEY and CDR2 SMNVEV (reference sequence). V was clipped by 0 bases and J by 9 bases, with 11 bases between them. CDR3 sequence reads: CASSLSLPPRELFF. The CDR3 nucleotides are TGTGCCAGCAGTTTATCATTGCCCCCGAGGGAGCTGTTTTTT.

J is TRBJ2-3 and V is TRBV5-4; a weak D match, TRBD2 (6 bases). V was trimmed by 4 bases and J by 3 bases, leaving 9 bases between them. The CDR3 spans 13 residues. Germline-derived CDR1 and CDR2 are SGHNT and YYREEE (reference sequence). The CDR3 sequence: CASSGDWTDTQYF. The CDR3 coding sequence is TGTGCCAGCAGCGGGGACTGGACAGATACGCAGTATTTT.

The gene calls are TRBV7-6 and TRBJ1-1, with D perhaps matching TRBD1 (5 bases). This CDR3 is built from 15 residues. In germline, CDR1 is SGHVS, CDR2 FNYEAQ. Trimming shortened V by 5 bases and J by 3 bases, and 16 bases separated the two germline ends. CDR3 DNA: TGTGCCAGCAGCAGGCCGGGACTGCTGTACACTGAAGCTTTCTTT. It specifies CASSRPGLLYTEAFF.

This clonotype was recorded a few times. V and J are TRBV5-1 and TRBJ2-4; no clear D. Trimming shortened V by 2 bases and J by 1 base, and 7 bases separated the two germline ends. The germline CDR1 and CDR2 sequences are SGHRS and YFSETQ. This CDR3 is 14 amino acids long. CDR3 nucleotide sequence: TGCGCCAGCAGCTTAGGCCCCGCCAAAAACATTCAGTACTTC. Residues: CASSLGPAKNIQYF.

This clonotype was seen a few times. This sequence joins TRBV7-2 and TRBJ1-1; D not resolved. Germline V CDR1 and CDR2: SGHTA, FQGNSA. Trimming took off 5 bases at V and 6 bases at J, with 7 bases between the two ends. The CDR3 is 11 residues long. The CDR3 DNA sequence: TGTGCCAGCAGCACCCTGGCTGAAGCTTTCTTT. Amino acids: CASSTLAEAFF. The complete variable domain, with remaining parts taken from reference TRBV7-2 and TRBJ1-1, reads GAGVSQSPSNKVTEKGKDVELRCDPISGHTALYWYRQSLGQGLEFLIYFQGNSAPDKSGLPSDRFSAERTGGSVSTLTIQRTQQEDSAVYLCASSTLAEAFFGQGTRLTVV.

This chain uses TRBV5-1 with TRBJ2-4; D might be TRBD1 (6 bases). This CDR3 is built from 16 residues. Germline CDR1 SGHRS, CDR2 YFSETQ. The V and J ends lost 4 bases and 6 bases respectively, with 20 bases between them. The CDR3 sequence: CASSVSGTFRLNIQYF. The CDR3 DNA reads as TGCGCCAGCAGCGTATCCGGGACATTCCGTTTAAACATTCAGTACTTC.

This clonotype was seen only a few times. V is TRBV5-6 and J is TRBJ2-5, with D possibly called TRBD1 or TRBD2 (5 bases each). There are 13 residues in the CDR3. Germline CDR1 SGHDT, CDR2 YYEEEE. V was shortened by 5 bases and J by 5 bases, with 13 bases between the two germline ends. The DNA for the CDR3 is TGTGCCAGCAGAGGGACCTGGAGGGAGACCCAGTACTTC. Translating it yields CASRGTWRETQYF.

This clonotype was counted a few times. The gene calls are TRBV7-8 and TRBJ1-1; D is ambiguous. Germline values: CDR1 SGHVS, CDR2 FQNEAQ. The CDR3 spans 12 residues. Trimming took 3 bases from V and 5 from J, leaving 7 bases between them. This chain's CDR3 is CASSFPRTEAFF. The CDR3 region has the DNA TGTGCCAGCAGCTTCCCGAGGACTGAAGCTTTCTTT.

The chain uses TRBV12-3 or TRBV12-4 and TRBJ2-4; D unclear. The ends were cut back, 5 bases at V and 8 bases at J, with 13 bases in the middle. The CDR3 contains 13 residues. CDR3 nucleotide sequence: TGTGCCAGCAGTCCCGGTGGGCTGGACATTCAGTACTTC. Translation: CASSPGGLDIQYF.

The chain carries TRBV12-3 or TRBV12-4 and TRBJ2-1; D uncertain. The CDR3 loop spans 12 amino acids. Trimming took off 3 bases at V and 7 bases at J, with 7 bases between the two ends. DNA for the CDR3: TGTGCCAGCAGTTTGGGTGAGAATGAGCAGTTCTTC. Translating gives CASSLGENEQFF.

The rearrangement joins TRBV20-1 to TRBJ2-2; 7 nucleotides align to TRBD2. The germline gives CDR1 DFQATT, CDR2 SNEGSKA (reference sequence). This CDR3 comprises 13 residues. Trimming cost V 6 bases and J 0 bases; bases outside gene matches: 1. CDR3 sequence: CSAGLANTGELFF. The DNA for the CDR3 is TGCAGTGCCGGACTAGCGAACACCGGGGAGCTGTTTTTT.

This clonotype was observed a handful of times. V usage is TRBV7-6 and J usage is TRBJ1-2; the D gene is possibly TRBD1 (5 bases). Germline V gene data show CDR1 as SGHVS and CDR2 as FNYEAQ. Trimming took 1 base from V and 4 from J, leaving 10 bases between them. The CDR3 runs to 14 residues. This CDR3 reads CASSLEQGSYGYTF. DNA for the CDR3: TGTGCCAGCAGCTTAGAGCAGGGCAGCTATGGCTACACCTTC.

This clonotype has only a few counts. The chain couples TRBV20-1 to TRBJ2-4, with TRBD2 matching 15 bases. V dropped 5 bases and J dropped 1; count of bases not matched to a gene: 12. This CDR3 region has 19 residues. Germline-derived CDR1 and CDR2 are DFQATT and SNEGSKA (reference sequence). CDR3 in DNA: TGCAGTGCTGAATCAACCGGGACTAGCGGGGGGTGGGCCAAAAACATTCAGTACTTC. It yields the protein CSAESTGTSGGWAKNIQYF.

This chain connects TRBV27 to TRBJ1-1; D might be TRBD1 (6 bases). The germline CDR1 and CDR2 sequences are MNHEY and SMNVEV (reference sequence). The CDR3 is made up of 15 amino acids. With 9 bases removed from V and 1 base from J, the gap between germline ends came to 18 bases. CDR3 nucleotides: TGTGCCAGTACTACTAAAGGGGGAGGGAACACTGAAGCTTTCTTT. It translates to CASTTKGGGNTEAFF.

This rearrangement joins TRBV15 to TRBJ1-5, with 8 bases aligning to TRBD1. The CDR3 consists of 14 residues. CDR1 LNHNV and CDR2 YYDKDF come from the germline V gene (reference sequence). V lost 5 bases to trimming and J lost 6 bases; unmatched junction nucleotides: 6. In DNA form, the CDR3 reads TGTGCCACCAGCTCCCAGGGGGCAAGTCAGCCCCAGCATTTT. It is translated as CATSSQGASQPQHF.

This clonotype was seen only a few times. This chain links TRBV6-5 with TRBJ2-3; TRBD2 agrees at 7 bases. This CDR3 has 12 amino acids. In germline, CDR1 is MNHEY, CDR2 SVGAGI. With 6 bases clipped from V and 5 bases from J, the junction kept 2 bases outside the gene matches. The CDR3 protein is CASRGGVDTQYF. DNA for the CDR3: TGTGCCAGCAGGGGGGGGGTAGATACGCAGTATTTT.

The chain has TRBV6-5 and TRBJ2-3; 12 nucleotides agree with TRBD2. V gave up 6 bases and J gave up 4 bases; unmatched junction bases: 17. From germline, CDR1 is MNHEY and CDR2 SVGAGI. The length of the CDR3 is 19 residues. The CDR3: CASSGLLAGGPGFSDTQYF. DNA of the CDR3: TGTGCCAGCAGCGGTCTTCTAGCGGGGGGGCCGGGCTTCTCAGATACGCAGTATTTT.

The sample holds a few counts of this clonotype. The chain employs TRBV7-6 and TRBJ1-2; no reliable D call. Germline loops: CDR1 SGHVS, CDR2 FNYEAQ. The CDR3 length is 13 residues. Between the trimmed V and J ends, which lost 2 bases and 8 bases, there was a span of 12 bases. CDR3 sequence (DNA): TGTGCCAGCAGCTTATATGGAAGTCGGGGCTACACCTTC. Its translation is CASSLYGSRGYTF.

This clonotype was recorded a few times. This chain joins TRBV6-4 and TRBJ1-5; possibly TRBD1 for D (5 bases). Deletions cut 4 bases from V and 7 bases from J, with 11 bases between. The germline gives CDR1 MRHNA, CDR2 SNTAGT. The CDR3 runs to 13 residues. DNA of the CDR3: TGTGCCAGCAGTGGGGTCCCAGGGCAGCCCCAGCATTTT. As protein: CASSGVPGQPQHF.